This T cell receptor beta chain was recovered during a study of blood T cell repertoires in COVID-19 (dated by TCRdb to 2018 to 2020). Study-wide context: Samples from collaborators originated in the United States, Italy and Spain and spanned both the acute and convalescent phases of COVID-19. Subjects who had been exposed to COVID-19, were actively infected with it, or had recovered from it provided the deeply sampled blood TCRbeta repertoires that made up the dataset. Where HLA class I and class II types were available, the types were taken from metadata supplied by the sample provider, not from assay-based typing. The repertoires were released in a freely available public database meant as a resource for research on the immune response to SARS-CoV-2. The samples were drawn from the first 160 participants of the ongoing ImmuneRACE study and from 950 to 1,500 subjects provided by 6 global collaborators. The sample metadata nearly always contained a de-identified subject ID, COVID-19 status, age in years and sex. The material from the prospective study consisted of cDNA or gDNA derived from T cells, B-cell-depleted T cells, or PBMCs.

TCRbeta CDR3 regions were amplified from genomic DNA using the immunoSEQ Assay, a bias-controlled multiplex PCR. For the original study's pipeline: The number of nucleated cells in each sample was estimated by amplification of reference gene primers within the assay. To quantify the absolute abundance of each unique TCRbeta CDR3 rearrangement, sequence reads were collapsed and filtered. For each sample, productive Simpson clonality was calculated by taking the square root of Simpson's diversity index across productive rearrangements. In its TCRdb copy, this immuneACCESS table keeps in-frame sequences only and misses some clones. Where compared with another copy, unresolved V genes explain less than half of these, and the others have no known cause. The V and J calls and clone size come from that table; D and trimming were worked out from the DNA. For this sample the table gives about 380,000 clones, of which roughly four fifths were detected only once. Roughly 1.2% of the sample goes to the ten largest clones.

Remarks on this clone: Its antigen specificity is not known. No much larger clone is present one base from it, and per-base qualities are unavailable.

The paper as a whole reports these results and caveats: Clinical and demographic metadata were provided uncurated, with the amount varying by source and participant.

Whole blood was collected in K2EDTA tubes by collaborating institutions according to the institutions' own protocols. For TCRbeta analysis, collaborators shipped samples as frozen whole blood, isolated PBMCs, or DNA extracted from either of those sample types. V was cut back by 0 bases and J by 11 bases, leaving a gap of 10 bases between them. CDR1 and CDR2, per the germline V gene (reference sequence), are LNHNV and YYDKDF. Inclusive of the bounding cysteine and phenylalanine, the CDR3 is 12 residues long. The CDR3 DNA has 36 bases and is translated from base 1. The specimen was peripheral blood. This clonotype was sampled from a human donor with acute or convalescent COVID-19. The donor label of this sample is uncertain. This chain joins TRBV15 to TRBJ1-1, with the D gene not confidently named. The bases read TGTGCCACCAGCAGAGAACTGAGGCGGGCTTTCTTT. This gives the protein CATSRELRRAFF.